This T cell receptor (beta chain) originates from a study of T-cell memory formation after mild COVID-19. Study as a whole: Largely, the TCR clusters proved donor specific. Study-level results: Among contracting clones, CD4+ were mainly CM/EM and CD8+ enriched in EMRA. Clones contracting over day 15 to 85 were CD4/CD8 balanced, with later expanders leaning CD4+.

This clonotype appeared a few times. Its antigen is undetermined. CDR1 MNHEY and CDR2 SMNVEV come from the germline V gene (reference sequence). J gave up 2 bases and V 2 bases, and 12 bases lay outside the gene matches. This CDR3 has 17 amino acids. TCRdb re-analysed the 5' RACE reads in MiXCR, keeping a single row per CDR3 protein. Counted here are around 200,000 distinct CDR3 sequences, roughly 27% occurring once; the ten biggest clones make up over 10%. This chain joins TRBV27 and TRBJ2-7; 7 bases map to TRBD2. Sequencing used PBMCs or a T cell subset sorted from them (not recorded which). The clonotype originates from an adult woman who had mild COVID-19 (a few samples of this study predate the infection). Cell type and time point are not known. The DNA of the CDR3 is TGTGCCAGCAGTTTAGGTATTCCGGGAGGACGGGCCTACGAGCAGTACTTC. Protein sequence: CASSLGIPGGRAYEQYF.